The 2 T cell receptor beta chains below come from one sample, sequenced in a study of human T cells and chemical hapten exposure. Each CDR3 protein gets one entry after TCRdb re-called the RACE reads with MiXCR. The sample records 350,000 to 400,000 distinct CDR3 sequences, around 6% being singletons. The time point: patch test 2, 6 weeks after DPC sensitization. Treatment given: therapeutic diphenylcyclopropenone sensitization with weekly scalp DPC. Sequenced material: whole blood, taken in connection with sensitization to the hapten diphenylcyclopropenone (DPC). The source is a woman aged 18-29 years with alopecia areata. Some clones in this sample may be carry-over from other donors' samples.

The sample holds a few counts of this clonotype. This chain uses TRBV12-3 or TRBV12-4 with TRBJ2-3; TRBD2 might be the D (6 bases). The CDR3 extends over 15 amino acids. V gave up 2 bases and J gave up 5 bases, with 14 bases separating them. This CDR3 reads CASSLMEGSGDTQYF. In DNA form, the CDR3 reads TGTGCCAGCAGTTTAATGGAGGGTTCCGGAGATACGCAGTATTTT.

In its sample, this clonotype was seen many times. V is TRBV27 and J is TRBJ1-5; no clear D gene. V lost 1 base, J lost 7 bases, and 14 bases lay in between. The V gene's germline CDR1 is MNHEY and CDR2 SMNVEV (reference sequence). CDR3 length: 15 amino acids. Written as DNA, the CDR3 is TGTGCCAGCAGTTTATTATCGGGGATTGGCCAGCCCCAGCATTTT. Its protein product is CASSLLSGIGQPQHF.